This T cell receptor beta chain was observed in a study of blood T cells in healthy people across ages. Regarding the study as a whole: TCR beta diversity correlated strongly with naive T cell percentage.

In terms of origin and age, donors were healthy Caucasian individuals from Russia aged roughly 6 to 95. For every donor, a draw yielded ten milliliters of peripheral blood. With regard to this clonotype: Its antigen is still unknown.

The CDR3 is 13 residues long. Germline CDR1 and CDR2: SGHRS and YFSETQ. With 0 bases removed from V and 9 bases from J, the gap between germline ends came to 10 bases. The authors ran a second PCR of about 6 to 11 cycles using a sample-barcoded 5' primer and a J-beta primer mix. TCRdb re-analysed the 5' RACE reads in MiXCR, keeping a single row per CDR3 protein. The sample lists just over 1 million distinct CDR3 sequences; roughly 45% were seen once. Sequencing was performed on blood. This chain links TRBV5-1 with TRBJ2-4, with D unclear. The sequence was collected from a woman aged 55-75 years in good health. The DNA of the CDR3 is TGCGCCAGCAGCTTGGAGGTTGTGGGCATTCAGTACTTC. As protein: CASSLEVVGIQYF.